This T cell receptor beta chain was identified in a study of cytomegalovirus exposure and HLA in healthy donors. Looking at the study overall: Within an early data release were 65 million to 90 million unique TCRs drawn from HLA-typed donors.

Healthy bone marrow donors made up the donor group. Unrecorded immune exposure was likely among donors, who were nominally healthy when sampled. The primer mix had 60 Vbeta and 13 Jbeta primers. Methods used by the authors: In a later analysis, about 12 million of some 80 million unique beta chains occurred in at least two donors. Profiling relied on immunoSEQ multiplex PCR, and the TCRdb table lists in-frame clones only, not all of them. That table is the source of V, J and clone size, and D and trimming were worked out from the DNA. The sample contains 250,000 to 350,000 clones, about nine tenths of which appear only once. In germline, CDR1 is SEHNR, CDR2 FQNEAQ (reference sequence). The length of the CDR3 is 12 residues. V was pared by 7 bases and J by 1 base, with 7 bases between.

V usage is TRBV7-9 and J usage is TRBJ1-2, with D perhaps matching TRBD1 (6 bases). The TCR originated in a man aged 35-49 years in good health and CMV-seropositive. Input material: PBMCs. CDR3 in amino acids: CASNRDNYGYTF. CDR3 nucleotide sequence: TGTGCCAGCAACAGGGATAACTATGGCTACACCTTC.